The 7 T cell receptor beta chains in this list originate from one sample, sequenced in a study of cytomegalovirus exposure and HLA in healthy donors. Clones were read by immunoSEQ multiplex PCR, and TCRdb kept only the in-frame ones, dropping some. Among 200,000 to 250,000 clones listed, around four fifths were seen once. Sample: PBMCs. The receptors shown here come from a woman aged 25 to 39 in good health and CMV-seropositive.

The rearrangement uses TRBV27 and TRBJ1-2, with no clear D. The V end lost 5 bases, the J end lost 4 bases, and 14 bases lay between the germline ends. The V gene's germline CDR1 is MNHEY and CDR2 SMNVEV (reference sequence). This CDR3 has 14 amino acids. CDR3 nucleotide sequence: TGTGCCAGCAGTCCGGCACCACTTAGCTATGGCTACACCTTC. Amino acid sequence: CASSPAPLSYGYTF.

This clone appeared once. The chain recombines TRBV28 with TRBJ1-5, with unresolved D. The V end was cut by 3 bases, the J end by 0 bases, with 6 bases between. This CDR3 contains 14 residues. CDR1 and CDR2 from the germline V gene are MDHEN and SYDVKM. CDR3 in amino acids: CASSFPYSNQPQHF. The CDR3 bases are TGTGCCAGCAGTTTTCCGTATAGCAATCAGCCCCAGCATTTT.

The chain carries TRBV19 and TRBJ1-3; 7 nucleotides match TRBD1. With 7 bases clipped from V and 1 base from J, the junction kept 4 bases outside the gene matches. Per germline, CDR1 LNHDA and CDR2 SQIVND (reference sequence). The CDR3 runs to 14 residues. The CDR3 region has the DNA TGTGCCAGTACTTCAGGGGGATCTGGAAACACCATATATTTT. It codes for CASTSGGSGNTIYF. The full variable domain, its missing parts supplied by reference TRBV19 and TRBJ1-3, is DGGITQSPKYLFRKEGQNVTLSCEQNLNHDAMYWYRQDPGQGLRLIYYSQIVNDFQKGDIAEGYSVSREKKESFPLTVTSAQKNPTAFYLCASTSGGSGNTIYFGEGSWLTVV.

This clone was seen only once. Compared with germline, one end of the junction differs, possibly owing to a read error. The chain joins TRBV7-7 to TRBJ2-3; no firm D call. This CDR3 has 13 amino acids. Germline CDR1 SSHAT, CDR2 FNYEAQ (reference sequence). CDR3 in DNA: TGTGCTAGCAGCTTAGGTCGTTCCGATACGCAGTATTTT. It codes for CASSLGRSDTQYF.

The chain carries TRBV15 and TRBJ1-2, with D uncertain. CDR3 length: 14 amino acids. Germline-derived CDR1 and CDR2 are LNHNV and YYDKDF (reference sequence). The V end was cut by 4 bases, the J end by 5 bases, with 14 bases between. CDR3 DNA sequence: TGTGCCACCAGCAAGGGTTACGCCGCTTATGGCTACACCTTC. It specifies CATSKGYAAYGYTF.

This rearrangement joins TRBV4-3 to TRBJ2-1, with D hard to call. V shed 5 bases and J shed 6 bases, with 11 bases lying between them. The CDR3 is 13 residues long. From germline, CDR1 is LGHNA and CDR2 YSLEER. CDR3 sequence reads: CASSLQIINEQFF. CDR3 DNA sequence: TGCGCCAGCAGCTTACAAATCATCAATGAGCAGTTCTTC.

The chain recombines TRBV27 with TRBJ1-5; D is perhaps TRBD1 (5 bases). This CDR3 contains 15 residues. Trimming removed 7 bases at V and 7 bases at J, with 20 bases between. CDR1 is MNHEY and CDR2 is SMNVEV in the germline V gene (reference sequence). CDR3 in DNA: TGTGCCAGCACCCCCTGGGGGGGGTCCAAACAGCCCCAGCATTTT. Residues: CASTPWGGSKQPQHF.